This entry lists 8 T cell receptor beta chains sequenced from one sample in a study of blood T cells in healthy people across ages. Then a second PCR, running roughly 6 to 11 cycles, was carried out with a sample-barcoded 5' primer and a J-beta primer mix. One entry per CDR3 protein results from TCRdb running MiXCR on the 5' RACE reads. The profile shows 1.5 million to 2 million distinct CDR3 sequences, approximately 30% of them singletons. The sequenced sample consisted of blood. The receptor set was obtained from a woman aged 30 to 39 in good health.

This clonotype was found once. The junction differs from germline at one of its ends, possibly a read error. V is TRBV13 and J is TRBJ2-5; D tentatively fits TRBD1 or TRBD2 (6 bases each). The germline V gene has CDR1 PRHDT and CDR2 FYEKMQ (reference sequence). The CDR3 has 14 amino acids. CDR3 bases: TGTGCCAGCAGCCTAGGGGGAGGTTACAATGAGCAGTACTTC. Translated: CASSLGGGYNEQYF.

The chain recombines TRBV28 with TRBJ2-5; 7 bases are a match to TRBD2. The CDR3 has 18 residues. V lost 6 bases to trimming and J lost 5 bases; unmatched junction nucleotides: 21. Germline V gives CDR1 MDHEN, CDR2 SYDVKM. CDR3 in DNA: TGTGCCAGCAGGGGGGGGTTCGTAAAGATGCGAGGGTTGGAGACCCAGTACTTC. Translation: CASRGGFVKMRGLETQYF.

The genes are TRBV12-3 or TRBV12-4 and TRBJ1-4; no clear D. V was cut by 5 bases and J by 14 bases, with 12 bases left in between. The CDR3 covers 11 residues. CDR3 coding DNA: TGTGCCAGCAGTCCGGGCCGACCCCTGTTTTTT. It translates to CASSPGRPLFF.

The chain uses TRBV2 and TRBJ2-1, with 9 nucleotides matching TRBD2. Germline values: CDR1 SNHLY, CDR2 FYNNEI. V trimming: 4 bases; J trimming: 15 bases; junction bases outside the gene matches: 7. The CDR3 is made up of 12 amino acids. The CDR3 DNA reads as TGTGCCAGCAGTGTTCTGCGGGAGGGCTCGTTCTTC. Translating gives CASSVLREGSFF.

This clonotype came up a few times. A clone one base away is much larger, so this may be a read error. V gene TRBV12-3 or TRBV12-4 combines with J gene TRBJ1-2; D is unresolved. The CDR3 extends over 12 amino acids. Here the CDR3 DNA reads TGTACCAGCAGTACAAGTAACTATGGCTACACCTTC. Translation gives CTSSTSNYGYTF.

This clonotype showed up many times. One junction end disagrees with the germline gene, perhaps due to a read error. The rearrangement joins TRBV5-1 to TRBJ1-1; D perhaps matches TRBD1 (5 bases). The germline V gene has CDR1 SGHRS and CDR2 YFSETQ. The CDR3 has 13 residues. DNA of the CDR3: TGTGCCAGCAGTTCCCAGGGTGGCACTGAAGCTTTCTTT. Its translation is CASSSQGGTEAFF. Combining the CDR3 with reference TRBV5-1 and TRBJ1-1 gives the whole variable domain KAGVTQTPRYLIKTRGQQVTLSCSPISGHRSVSWYQQTPGQGLQFLFEYFSETQRNKGNFPGRFSGRQFSNSRSEMNVSTLELGDSALYLCASSSQGGTEAFFGQGTRLTVV.

The chain carries TRBV5-5 and TRBJ2-1; possible D gene TRBD1, 6 bases. Germline-derived CDR1 and CDR2 are SGHKS and YYEKEE (reference sequence). The CDR3 is 15 residues long. The ends were cut back, 1 base at V and 9 bases at J, with 17 bases in the middle. The CDR3 coding sequence is TGTGCCAGCAGCTTGAGAGCGGACAGCTATCTTGAGCAGTTCTTC. Its protein product is CASSLRADSYLEQFF.

The rearrangement joins TRBV7-6 to TRBJ2-3; D is perhaps TRBD2 (5 bases). This CDR3 is built from 13 residues. V lost 5 bases to trimming and J lost 11 bases, with 17 bases between them. Germline CDR1 is SGHVS and CDR2 is FNYEAQ. The CDR3 loop is CASSPGMGSLQYF. DNA for the CDR3: TGTGCCAGCAGCCCCGGAATGGGGAGTCTGCAGTATTTT.